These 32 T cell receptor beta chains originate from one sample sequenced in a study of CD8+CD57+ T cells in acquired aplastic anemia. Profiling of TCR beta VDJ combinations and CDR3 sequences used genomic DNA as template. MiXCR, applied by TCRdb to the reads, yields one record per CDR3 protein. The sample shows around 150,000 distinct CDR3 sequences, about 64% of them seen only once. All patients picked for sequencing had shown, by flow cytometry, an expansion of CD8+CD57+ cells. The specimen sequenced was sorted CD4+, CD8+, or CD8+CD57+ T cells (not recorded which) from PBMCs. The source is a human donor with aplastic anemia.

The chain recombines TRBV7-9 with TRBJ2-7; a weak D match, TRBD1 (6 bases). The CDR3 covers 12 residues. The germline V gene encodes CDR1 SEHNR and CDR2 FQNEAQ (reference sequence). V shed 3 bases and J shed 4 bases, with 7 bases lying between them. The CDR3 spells CASSFTGYEQYF. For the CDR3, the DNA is TGTGCCAGCAGCTTTACAGGGTACGAGCAGTACTTC.

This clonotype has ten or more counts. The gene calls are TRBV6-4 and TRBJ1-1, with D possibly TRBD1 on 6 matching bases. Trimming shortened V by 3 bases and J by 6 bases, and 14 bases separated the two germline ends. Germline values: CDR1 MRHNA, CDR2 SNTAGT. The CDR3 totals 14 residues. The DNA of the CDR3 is TGTGCCAGCAGTGATTCAATGGAGGGGGCTGAAGCTTTCTTT. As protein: CASSDSMEGAEAFF.

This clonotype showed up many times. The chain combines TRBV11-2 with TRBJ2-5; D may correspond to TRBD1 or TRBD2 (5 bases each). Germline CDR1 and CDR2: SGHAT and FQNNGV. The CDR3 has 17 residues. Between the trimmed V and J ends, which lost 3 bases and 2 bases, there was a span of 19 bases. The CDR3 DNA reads TGTGCCAGCAGCTTCCCCGGGACGCGACCGGGGCAAGAGACCCAGTACTTC. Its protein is CASSFPGTRPGQETQYF.

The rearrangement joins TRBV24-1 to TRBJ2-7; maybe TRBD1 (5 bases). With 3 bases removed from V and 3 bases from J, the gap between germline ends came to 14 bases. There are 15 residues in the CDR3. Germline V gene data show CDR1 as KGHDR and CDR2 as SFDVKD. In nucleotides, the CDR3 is TGTGCCACCAGTGATGGACAAGTTGGGCGCTACGAGCAGTACTTC. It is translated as CATSDGQVGRYEQYF.

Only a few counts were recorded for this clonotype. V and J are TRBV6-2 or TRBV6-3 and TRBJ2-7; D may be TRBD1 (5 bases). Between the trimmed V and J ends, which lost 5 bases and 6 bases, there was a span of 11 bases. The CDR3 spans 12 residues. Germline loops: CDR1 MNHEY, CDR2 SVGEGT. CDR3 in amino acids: CASSPRGGEQYF. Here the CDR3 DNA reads TGTGCCAGCAGTCCAAGGGGCGGCGAGCAGTACTTC.

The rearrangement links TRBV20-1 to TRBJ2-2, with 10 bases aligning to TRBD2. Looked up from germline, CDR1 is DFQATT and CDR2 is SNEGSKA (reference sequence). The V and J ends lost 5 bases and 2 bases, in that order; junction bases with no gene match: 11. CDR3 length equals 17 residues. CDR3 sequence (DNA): TGCAGTGCTGGGTACCAGCGGGAGGGCCTAAACACCGGGGAGCTGTTTTTT. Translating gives CSAGYQREGLNTGELFF.

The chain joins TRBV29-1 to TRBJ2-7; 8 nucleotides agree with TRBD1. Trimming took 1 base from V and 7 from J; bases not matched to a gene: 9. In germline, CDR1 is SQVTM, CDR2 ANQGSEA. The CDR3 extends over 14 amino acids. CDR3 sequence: CSVEVLQGAGEQYF. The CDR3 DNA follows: TGCAGCGTTGAAGTCTTGCAGGGGGCAGGTGAGCAGTACTTC.

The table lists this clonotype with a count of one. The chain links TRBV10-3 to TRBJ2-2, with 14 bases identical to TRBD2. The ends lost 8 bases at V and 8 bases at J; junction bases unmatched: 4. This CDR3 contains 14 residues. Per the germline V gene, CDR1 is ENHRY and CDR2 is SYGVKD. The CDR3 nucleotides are TGTGCCATCGGGACTAGCGGGAGACTGGGGGAGCTGTTTTTT. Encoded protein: CAIGTSGRLGELFF.

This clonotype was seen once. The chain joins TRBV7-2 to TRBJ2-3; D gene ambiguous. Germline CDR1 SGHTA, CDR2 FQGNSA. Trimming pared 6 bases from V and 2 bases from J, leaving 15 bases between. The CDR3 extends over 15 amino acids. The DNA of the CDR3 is TGTGCCAGCAGTAGCTCACGGTGGGACACAGATACGCAGTATTTT. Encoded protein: CASSSSRWDTDTQYF. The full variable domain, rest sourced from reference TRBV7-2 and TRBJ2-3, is GAGVSQSPSNKVTEKGKDVELRCDPISGHTALYWYRQSLGQGLEFLIYFQGNSAPDKSGLPSDRFSAERTGGSVSTLTIQRTQQEDSAVYLCASSSSRWDTDTQYFGPGTRLTVL.

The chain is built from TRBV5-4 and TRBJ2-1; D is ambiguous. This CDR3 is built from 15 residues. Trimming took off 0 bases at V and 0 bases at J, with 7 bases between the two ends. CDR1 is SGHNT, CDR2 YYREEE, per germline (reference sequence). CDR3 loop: CASSLGPNSYNEQFF. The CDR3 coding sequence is TGTGCCAGCAGCTTGGGTCCAAACTCCTACAATGAGCAGTTCTTC.

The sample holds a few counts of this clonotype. CDR3 loop: CASSLDAASPLHF. DNA of the CDR3: TGTGCCAGCAGCTTAGATGCGGCTTCACCCCTCCACTTT. This chain uses TRBV11-2 with TRBJ1-6; unclear D gene. This CDR3 has 13 amino acids. The germline V gene has CDR1 SGHAT and CDR2 FQNNGV. With 0 bases removed from V and 9 bases from J, the gap between germline ends came to 6 bases. The full variable domain, with the rest looked up from reference TRBV11-2 and TRBJ1-6, is EAGVAQSPRYKIIEKRQSVAFWCNPISGHATLYWYQQILGQGPKLLIQFQNNGVVDDSQLPKDRFSAERLKGVDSTLKIQPAKLEDSAVYLCASSLDAASPLHFGNGTRLTVT.

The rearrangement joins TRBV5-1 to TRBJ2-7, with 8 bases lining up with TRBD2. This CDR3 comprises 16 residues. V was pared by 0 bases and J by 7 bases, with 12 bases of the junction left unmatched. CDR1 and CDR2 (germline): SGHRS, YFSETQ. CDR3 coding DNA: TGCGCCAGCAGCTTGGAAACGGGAGGGCCAGGTTTTGAGCAGTACTTC. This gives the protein CASSLETGGPGFEQYF.

CDR3 nucleotides: TGTGCCAGCAGCACCAGGACCCAAGAAAACTACGAGCAGTACTTC. This sequence encodes CASSTRTQENYEQYF. The rearrangement links TRBV5-4 to TRBJ2-7; D unresolved. Germline lookup yields CDR1 SGHNT and CDR2 YYREEE (reference sequence). Trimming shortened V by 4 bases and J by 3 bases, and 17 bases separated the two germline ends. This CDR3 region has 15 residues.

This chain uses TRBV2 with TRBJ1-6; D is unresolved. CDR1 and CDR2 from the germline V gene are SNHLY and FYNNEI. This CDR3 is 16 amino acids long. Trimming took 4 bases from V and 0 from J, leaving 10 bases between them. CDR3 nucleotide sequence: TGTGCCAGCAGTGCAAGGGAGAGCTCCTATAATTCACCCCTCCACTTT. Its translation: CASSARESSYNSPLHF. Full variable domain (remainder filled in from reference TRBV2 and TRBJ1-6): EPEVTQTPSHQVTQMGQEVILRCVPISNHLYFYWYRQILGQKVEFLVSFYNNEISEKSEIFDDQFSVERPDGSNFTLKIRSTKLEDSAMYFCASSARESSYNSPLHFGNGTRLTVT.

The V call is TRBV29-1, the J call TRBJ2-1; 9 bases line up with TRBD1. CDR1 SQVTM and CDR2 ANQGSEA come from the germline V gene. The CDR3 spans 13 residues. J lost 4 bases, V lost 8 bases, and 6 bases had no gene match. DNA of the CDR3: TGCAGCCTCCCCGGGACAGGGTACAATGAGCAGTTCTTC. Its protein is CSLPGTGYNEQFF.

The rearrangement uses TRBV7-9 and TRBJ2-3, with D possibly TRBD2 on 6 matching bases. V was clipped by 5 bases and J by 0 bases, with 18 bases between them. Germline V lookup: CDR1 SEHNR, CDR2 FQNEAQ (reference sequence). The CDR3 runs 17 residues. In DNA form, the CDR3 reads TGTGCCAGCAGCCCGCCCAGACTAGGCCCTAGCACAGATACGCAGTATTTT. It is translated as CASSPPRLGPSTDTQYF.

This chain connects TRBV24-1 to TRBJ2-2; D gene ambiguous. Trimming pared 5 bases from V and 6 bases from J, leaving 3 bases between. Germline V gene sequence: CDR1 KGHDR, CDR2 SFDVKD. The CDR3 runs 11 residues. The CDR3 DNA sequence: TGTGCCACCAGTGGGTCCGGGGAGCTGTTTTTT. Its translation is CATSGSGELFF.

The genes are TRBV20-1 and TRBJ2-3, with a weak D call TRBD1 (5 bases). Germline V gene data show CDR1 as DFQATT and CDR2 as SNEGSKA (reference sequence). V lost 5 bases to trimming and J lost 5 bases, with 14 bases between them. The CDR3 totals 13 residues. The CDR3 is CSAPGQGGDTQYF. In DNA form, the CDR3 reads TGCAGTGCTCCCGGGCAGGGTGGAGATACGCAGTATTTT.

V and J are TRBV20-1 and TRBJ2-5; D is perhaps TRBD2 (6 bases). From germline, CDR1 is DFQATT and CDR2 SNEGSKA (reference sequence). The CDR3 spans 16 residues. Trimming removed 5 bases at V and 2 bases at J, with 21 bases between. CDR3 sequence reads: CSAGERWQGGQETQYF. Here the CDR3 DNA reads TGCAGTGCTGGGGAGAGGTGGCAGGGAGGACAAGAGACCCAGTACTTC.

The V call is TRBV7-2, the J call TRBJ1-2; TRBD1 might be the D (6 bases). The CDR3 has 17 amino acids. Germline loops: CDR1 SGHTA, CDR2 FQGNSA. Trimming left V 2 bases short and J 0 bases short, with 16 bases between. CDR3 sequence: CASSLRTGQKANYGYTF. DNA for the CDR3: TGTGCCAGCAGCTTAAGAACCGGACAGAAAGCTAACTATGGCTACACCTTC.

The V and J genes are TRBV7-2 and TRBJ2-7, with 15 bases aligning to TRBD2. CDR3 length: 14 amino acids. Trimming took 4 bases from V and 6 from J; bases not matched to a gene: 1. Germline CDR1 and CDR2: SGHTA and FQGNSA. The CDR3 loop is CASSWTSGGVEQYF. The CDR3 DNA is TGTGCCAGCAGCTGGACTAGCGGGGGGGTCGAGCAGTACTTC. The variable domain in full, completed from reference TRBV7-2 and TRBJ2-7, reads GAGVSQSPSNKVTEKGKDVELRCDPISGHTALYWYRQSLGQGLEFLIYFQGNSAPDKSGLPSDRFSAERTGGSVSTLTIQRTQQEDSAVYLCASSWTSGGVEQYFGPGTRLTVT.

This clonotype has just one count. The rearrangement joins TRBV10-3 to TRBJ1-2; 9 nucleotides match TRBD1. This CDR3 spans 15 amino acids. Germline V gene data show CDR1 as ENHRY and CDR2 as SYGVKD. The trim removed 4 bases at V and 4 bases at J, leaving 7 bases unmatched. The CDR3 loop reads CAISGTGEGLYGYTF. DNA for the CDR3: TGTGCCATCAGTGGGACAGGGGAAGGCCTCTATGGCTACACCTTC.

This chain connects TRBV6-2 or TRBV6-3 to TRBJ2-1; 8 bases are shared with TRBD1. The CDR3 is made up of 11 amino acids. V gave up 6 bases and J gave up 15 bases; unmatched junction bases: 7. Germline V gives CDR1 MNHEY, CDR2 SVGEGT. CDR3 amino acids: CASRRQGSTFF. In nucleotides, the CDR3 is TGTGCCAGCAGGCGACAGGGGAGCACGTTCTTC.

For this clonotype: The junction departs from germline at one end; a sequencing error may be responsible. CDR3 in DNA: TGTGCCAGCAGTGATCGAGCGTCTAGCGGGAGATACGAGCAGCACTTC. This translates into CASSDRASSGRYEQHF. The rearrangement uses TRBV25-1 and TRBJ2-7; TRBD2 aligns across 10 bases. This CDR3 has 16 residues. Germline lookup yields CDR1 MGHDK and CDR2 SYGVNS.

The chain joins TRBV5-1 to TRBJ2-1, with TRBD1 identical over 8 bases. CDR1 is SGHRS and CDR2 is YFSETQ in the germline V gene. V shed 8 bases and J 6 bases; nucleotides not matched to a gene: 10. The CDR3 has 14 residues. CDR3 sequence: CAREDRAPFNEQFF. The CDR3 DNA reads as TGCGCCAGGGAGGACAGGGCCCCCTTCAATGAGCAGTTCTTC.

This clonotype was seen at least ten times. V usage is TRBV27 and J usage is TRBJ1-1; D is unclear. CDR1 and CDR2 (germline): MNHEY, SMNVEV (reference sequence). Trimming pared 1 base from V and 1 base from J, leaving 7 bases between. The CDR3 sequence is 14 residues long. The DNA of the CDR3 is TGTGCCAGCAGTTTATATCCGGGGAACACTGAAGCTTTCTTT. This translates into CASSLYPGNTEAFF.

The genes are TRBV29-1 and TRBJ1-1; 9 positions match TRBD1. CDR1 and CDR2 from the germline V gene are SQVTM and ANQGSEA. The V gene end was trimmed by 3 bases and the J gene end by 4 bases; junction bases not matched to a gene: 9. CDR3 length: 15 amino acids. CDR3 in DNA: TGCAGCGTTGACACGGAGGGACAGGGCGCCACTGAAGCTTTCTTT. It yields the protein CSVDTEGQGATEAFF.

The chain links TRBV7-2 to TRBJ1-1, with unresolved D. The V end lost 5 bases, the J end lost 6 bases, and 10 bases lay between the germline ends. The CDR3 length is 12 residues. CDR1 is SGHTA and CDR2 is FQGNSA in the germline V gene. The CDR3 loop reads CASSTGGSEAFF. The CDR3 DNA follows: TGTGCCAGCAGCACGGGTGGCTCTGAAGCTTTCTTT.

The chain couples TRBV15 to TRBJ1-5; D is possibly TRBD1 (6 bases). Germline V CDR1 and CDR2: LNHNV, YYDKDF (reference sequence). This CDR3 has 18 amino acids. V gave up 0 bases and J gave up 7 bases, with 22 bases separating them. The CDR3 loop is CATSREGPGVLGKQPQHF. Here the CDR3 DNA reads TGTGCCACCAGCAGAGAAGGGCCAGGGGTTCTTGGTAAACAGCCCCAGCATTTT. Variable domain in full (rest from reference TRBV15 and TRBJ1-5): DAMVIQNPRYQVTQFGKPVTLSCSQTLNHNVMYWYQQKSSQAPKLLFHYYDKDFNNEADTPDNFQSRRPNTSFCFLDIRSPGLGDTAMYLCATSREGPGVLGKQPQHFGDGTRLSIL.

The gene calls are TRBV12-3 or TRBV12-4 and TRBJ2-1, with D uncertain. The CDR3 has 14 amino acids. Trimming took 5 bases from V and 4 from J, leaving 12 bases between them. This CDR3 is CASSPLAAYNEQFF. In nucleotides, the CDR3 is TGTGCCAGCAGTCCCCTGGCTGCATACAATGAGCAGTTCTTC.

The CDR3 loop is CASSAGQGLNTEAFF. In DNA, the CDR3 is TGCGCCAGCAGCGCGGGACAGGGACTGAACACTGAAGCTTTCTTT. The chain couples TRBV5-1 to TRBJ1-1, with 9 nucleotides matching TRBD1. The trim removed 4 bases at V and 0 bases at J, leaving 4 bases unmatched. Germline CDR1 SGHRS, CDR2 YFSETQ. The CDR3 is 15 amino acids.

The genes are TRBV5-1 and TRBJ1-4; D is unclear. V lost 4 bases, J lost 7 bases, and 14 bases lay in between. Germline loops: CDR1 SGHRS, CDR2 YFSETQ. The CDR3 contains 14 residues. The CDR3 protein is CASSPDRLSEKLFF. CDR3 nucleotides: TGCGCCAGCAGCCCGGACCGCCTGAGTGAAAAACTGTTTTTT.